This T cell receptor beta chain was observed in a study of T cells in Graves' hyperthyroidism and ophthalmopathy. Deletions cut 0 bases from V and 8 bases from J, with 9 bases between. The CDR3 covers 14 residues. Germline CDR1 and CDR2: SGHRS and YFSETQ. Uncontrolled infection, other autoimmune disease, pregnancy or lactation disqualified patients from enrolment. Study conclusions and caveats: Blood also contained most expanded thyroid clonotypes above 0.001. Progression to ophthalmopathy was predicted a median of about 6.6 months early.

RNA transcripts provided the source from which TCR beta CDR3 regions were amplified. Initially, a first-round RT-PCR of the TCR CDR3 employed the HTBI primer set. TCRdb called the multiplex PCR reads again in MiXCR, with one record for every CDR3 protein. The table shows some 510,000 distinct CDR3 sequences, with about half occurring only once. As concerns this clonotype: Its antigen is not known.

The chain employs TRBV5-1 and TRBJ1-6; D not resolved. The sample comprised peripheral blood or thyroid tissue (not recorded which). This sequence was found in a woman in her late teens or twenties with Graves' hyperthyroidism. The CDR3 coding sequence is TGCGCCAGCAGCTTGGAATTCGGGGATTCACCCCTCCACTTT. The encoded protein is CASSLEFGDSPLHF.